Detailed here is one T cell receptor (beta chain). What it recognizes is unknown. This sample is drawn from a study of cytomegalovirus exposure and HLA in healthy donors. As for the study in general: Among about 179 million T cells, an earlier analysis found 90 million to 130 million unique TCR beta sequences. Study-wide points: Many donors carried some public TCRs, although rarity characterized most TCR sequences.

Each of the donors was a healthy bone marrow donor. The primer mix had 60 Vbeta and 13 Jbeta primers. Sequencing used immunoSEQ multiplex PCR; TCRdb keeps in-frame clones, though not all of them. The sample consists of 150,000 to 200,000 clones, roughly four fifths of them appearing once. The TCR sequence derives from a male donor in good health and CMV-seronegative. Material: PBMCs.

The DNA for the CDR3 is TGCGCCAGCAGCCAAAGGGGCAGGGGGGAAGAGACCCAGTACTTC. It codes for CASSQRGRGEETQYF. This chain joins TRBV4-1 and TRBJ2-5; possibly TRBD1 for D (7 bases). The CDR3 sequence is 15 residues long. Between the trimmed V and J ends, which lost 2 bases and 3 bases, there was a span of 13 bases. Germline values: CDR1 MGHRA, CDR2 YSYEKL.